This is a list of T cell receptor beta chains from one sample in a study of response to subunit inactivated influenza vaccine. Via MiXCR, TCRdb re-called the RT-PCR reads, giving one row per CDR3 protein. The data show approximately 300,000 distinct CDR3 sequences, about 20% seen once. Sequencing used PBMCs from blood, obtained less than 22 months after vaccination. The receptor source for this set is a man in his fifties or sixties who received an inactivated influenza vaccine. The CDR3 runs from the conserved cysteine through the conserved F or W. D genes are given only for firm matches. Only some rows state a clone size, as once, few, many or a class for expanded clones.

clone_size,d_call,v_call,cdr3_length,j_call,cdr3_aa,cdr3_nt
many,.,TRBV4-1,15,TRBJ1-3,CASSLDSNSGNTIYF,TGTGCCAGCAGCCTTGACTCGAACTCTGGAAACACCATATATTTT
.,TRBD2,TRBV12-3/TRBV12-4,19,TRBJ2-1,CASLAYGTSGRPGINVQFF,TGTGCCAGCCTTGCCTATGGGACTAGCGGGAGGCCCGGGATAAATGTGCAGTTCTTC
.,.,TRBV12-3/TRBV12-4,14,TRBJ1-1,CASSFSGRTPGAFF,TGTGCCAGCAGTTTCTCTGGACGGACCCCGGGAGCTTTCTTT
few,TRBD1,TRBV12-3/TRBV12-4,15,TRBJ1-1,CASSQGGGGNTEAFF,TGTGCCAGCAGCCAGGGGGGAGGGGGCAACACTGAAGCTTTCTTT
few,TRBD1,TRBV2,15,TRBJ1-4,CASRPWTGKNEKLFF,TGTGCCAGCAGGCCTTGGACAGGCAAAAATGAAAAACTGTTTTTT
few,.,TRBV27,13,TRBJ2-2,CASKHWNTGELFF,TGTGCCAGCAAACACTGGAACACCGGGGAGCTGTTTTTT
.,.,TRBV7-2,14,TRBJ2-5,CASSPPPGRETQYF,TGTGCCAGCAGCCCCCCCCCAGGCCGAGAGACCCAGTACTTC
.,TRBD1,TRBV20-1,18,TRBJ2-7,CSARILGQGAKGSYEQYF,TGCAGTGCTAGGATACTCGGACAGGGGGCAAAGGGCTCCTACGAGCAGTACTTC
.,TRBD1,TRBV6-1,14,TRBJ1-2,CASSGQGGPYGYTF,TGTGCCAGCAGTGGACAGGGAGGGCCTTATGGCTACACCTTC
few,.,TRBV6-1,13,TRBJ1-2,CASQTGNRDGYTF,TGTGCCAGTCAAACAGGGAATCGAGATGGCTACACCTTC
many,.,TRBV9,15,TRBJ1-4,CASSVGGALYEKLFF,TGTGCCAGCAGCGTAGGGGGGGCGCTCTATGAAAAACTGTTTTTT
many,.,TRBV20-1,14,TRBJ1-4,CSAEGDWVNEKLFF,TGCAGTGCCGAAGGGGATTGGGTTAATGAAAAACTGTTTTTT
many,.,TRBV12-3/TRBV12-4,12,TRBJ1-4,CASLSANEKLFF,TGTGCCAGCTTGTCGGCTAATGAAAAACTGTTTTTT
.,.,TRBV2,15,TRBJ2-7,CASLTLHRPPYEQYF,TGTGCCAGCTTAACCCTCCACAGGCCCCCCTACGAGCAGTACTTC
many,.,TRBV3-1,13,TRBJ1-1,CASSPAGNTEAFF,TGTGCCAGCAGCCCCGCCGGGAACACTGAAGCTTTCTTT
.,TRBD1,TRBV7-2,16,TRBJ2-7,CASSLGQGANTYEQYF,TGTGCCAGCAGCTTAGGACAGGGGGCGAATACCTACGAGCAGTACTTC
.,TRBD1,TRBV5-1,16,TRBJ1-1,CASSFQPGGAGTEAFF,TGCGCCAGCAGCTTTCAGCCAGGGGGCGCGGGCACTGAAGCTTTCTTT
once,.,TRBV5-1,17,TRBJ2-1,CASSLAPNSGSDNEQFF,TGCGCCAGCAGCTTGGCCCCCAACAGCGGGTCCGACAATGAGCAGTTCTTC
few,.,TRBV6-2/TRBV6-3,11,TRBJ2-5,CASSNRETQYF,TGTGCCAGCAGTAATCGAGAGACCCAGTACTTC
.,.,TRBV4-3,14,TRBJ1-1,CASSQRGRQSEAFF,TGCGCCAGCAGCCAACGTGGGCGGCAGAGTGAAGCTTTCTTT
.,TRBD1,TRBV12-3/TRBV12-4,14,TRBJ2-7,CASSSGTVSYEQYF,TGTGCCAGCAGTTCCGGGACAGTCTCCTACGAGCAGTACTTC
many,.,TRBV11-2,16,TRBJ1-6,CASSLVGGAYNSPLHF,TGTGCCAGCAGCCTCGTCGGGGGCGCCTATAATTCACCCCTCCACTTT
many,.,TRBV7-8,14,TRBJ2-7,CASSLVELAYEQYF,TGTGCCAGCAGCTTAGTGGAACTAGCCTACGAGCAGTACTTC
once,.,TRBV5-4,14,TRBJ1-2,CASSLWGGDYGYTF,TGTGCCAGCAGCCTCTGGGGGGGGGACTATGGCTACACCTTC
.,TRBD1,TRBV5-4,14,TRBJ1-1,CASSLWTGGTEAFF,TGTGCCAGCAGCCTATGGACAGGAGGGACTGAAGCTTTCTTT
few,.,TRBV3-1,13,TRBJ1-1,CASSQAWNTEAFF,TGTGCCAGCAGCCAGGCATGGAACACTGAAGCTTTCTTT
.,.,TRBV6-2/TRBV6-3,15,TRBJ2-5,CASSYWDWKQETQYF,TGTGCCAGCAGTTACTGGGACTGGAAACAAGAGACCCAGTACTTC
.,.,TRBV28,12,TRBJ1-4,CASSTGWEKLFF,TGTGCCAGCAGCACCGGTTGGGAAAAACTGTTTTTT